The entry below describes one T cell receptor beta chain. The antigen is undetermined. Genomic DNA constituted the template upon which TCR beta VDJ and CDR3 profiling was performed. MiXCR was run by TCRdb on the reads, yielding one entry per CDR3 protein. The repertoire has roughly 180,000 distinct CDR3 sequences, over 60% of them found once; the top ten carry around 42%. The data are from a study of CD8+CD57+ T cells in acquired aplastic anemia. In the study overall: When averaged, DNA from sorted CD4+ and CD8+ cells came to approximately 3.2 ug.

Findings and caveats of the study: Comparison of patients with controls identified around 28 shared CD8+ CDR3 sequences. CD8+ Simpson's diversity showed no significant patient-control difference.

The germline V and J ends were trimmed by 0 bases and 5 bases, with 10 bases remaining between them. Per the germline V gene, CDR1 is SQVTM and CDR2 is ANQGSEA. This CDR3 comprises 13 residues. Sequenced material: sorted CD4+, CD8+, or CD8+CD57+ T cells (not recorded which) from PBMCs. This sequence joins TRBV29-1 and TRBJ1-2; D call uncertain. This receptor was identified in a human donor with severe aplastic anemia or a healthy control (not recorded which). The CDR3 nucleotides read TGCAGCGTTGAAGAGGTACTGGGTTATGGCTACACCTTC. It encodes CSVEEVLGYGYTF.